The present T cell receptor beta chain was sequenced within a study of naive and memory T cell subsets. The study, taken as a whole, reports: A few larger clonotypes appeared in naive repertoires, especially CD8, possibly memory cells re-expressing CD45RA. Clonotypes here are unpaired alpha or beta chain sequences.

CDR3 length: 10 residues. Trimming removed 2 bases at V and 15 bases at J, with 8 bases between. Cells stained for CD3, CD4, CD8, CD45RA and CD27 were sorted into four subsets. The beta constant-region primer was an equimolar mix of two oligonucleotides covering TRBC1 and TRBC2. The ligated cDNA underwent four PCR rounds using SP2 and nested alpha and beta constant-region primers. TCRdb re-derived calls from the UMI-ligation and nested PCR reads in MiXCR, one entry per CDR3 protein. The repertoire holds under 150,000 distinct CDR3 sequences, with roughly a fifth as singletons. Only a few counts were recorded for this clonotype. The antigen is undetermined.

The sample consisted of naive CD8+ T cells from blood. This TCR came from a human donor in good health. V is TRBV12-3 or TRBV12-4 and J is TRBJ2-1; D possibly corresponds to TRBD1 (6 bases). CDR3 bases: TGTGCCAGCAGTTTAAAGGGGGTGTTCTTC. Protein: CASSLKGVFF.